The rows below give T cell receptor beta chains drawn from one sample of a study of shared clonotypes between healthy human individuals. Using immunoSEQ multiplex PCR, the repertoire was profiled, and TCRdb retains in-frame clones only, with some absent. The table lists about 600,000 clones, around 78% of them singletons. The sample consisted of PBMCs. These receptors originate from a middle-aged woman in good health. Some clones in this sample may be carry-over from other donors' samples. The CDR3 runs from the conserved cysteine through the conserved F or W. Fields, in order: J gene, clone size, V gene, CDR3 protein. Clone size is not always given. Where it is, it says once, few, many or a class for expanded clones.

TRBJ2-3 - TRBV7-9 CASSLADGLAGSDTQYF
TRBJ2-5 - TRBV27 CASSPPDQETQYF
TRBJ2-2 - TRBV6-5 CASRDRNTGELFF
TRBJ1-5 - TRBV2 CASSNLQGNQPQHF
TRBJ2-3 - TRBV27 CASSLGTRYGDTQYF
TRBJ2-7 once TRBV7-2 CASSPLPGNYEQYF
TRBJ1-5 - TRBV19 CASSTQGGQPQHF
TRBJ1-5 - TRBV6-1 CASSEGTVQPQHF
TRBJ1-1 - TRBV11-1 CASSLSEMNTEAFF
TRBJ2-7 - TRBV16 CASSNRLGSSYEQYF
TRBJ2-7 - TRBV7-6 CASSTRTGREQYF
TRBJ1-1 - TRBV2 CASSTGQPNTEAFF
TRBJ1-1 few TRBV5-1 CASSLGDRNLNTEAFF
TRBJ2-2 many TRBV18 CASSPYGTENTGELFF
TRBJ2-7 many TRBV5-8 CASSFRPGYEQYF
TRBJ2-1 - TRBV30 CAWDPSGGAGNEQFF
TRBJ2-2 few TRBV29-1 CSVEENTGELFF
TRBJ2-1 - TRBV7-8 CASSSIGTYNEQFF
TRBJ1-2 - TRBV6-1 CASSDTGQGLRGYTF
TRBJ2-3 - TRBV29-1 CSVEGGLAAGTDTQYF
TRBJ1-2 - TRBV11-3 CASSLQDRVDYGYTF
TRBJ2-2 - TRBV30 CASLTTANTGELFF
TRBJ1-1 - TRBV4-2 CASSQATTGTNTEAFF
TRBJ1-6 few TRBV13 CASSLGRGPNSPLHF
TRBJ1-4 - TRBV5-1 CASTLMGTTNEKLFF
TRBJ2-7 - TRBV2 CASSEAPYYEQYF
TRBJ2-4 - TRBV7-9 CASSSPGTAQNIQYF
TRBJ2-7 - TRBV11-2 CASSLGLAASYEQYF
TRBJ2-1 - TRBV11-1 CASSPSSGRWSNEQFF
TRBJ1-1 - TRBV7-9 CASSLQGWSGEAFF
TRBJ2-2 - TRBV6-5 CASSRPGQNTGELFF
TRBJ2-1 - TRBV5-1 CASSLGISRDEQFF